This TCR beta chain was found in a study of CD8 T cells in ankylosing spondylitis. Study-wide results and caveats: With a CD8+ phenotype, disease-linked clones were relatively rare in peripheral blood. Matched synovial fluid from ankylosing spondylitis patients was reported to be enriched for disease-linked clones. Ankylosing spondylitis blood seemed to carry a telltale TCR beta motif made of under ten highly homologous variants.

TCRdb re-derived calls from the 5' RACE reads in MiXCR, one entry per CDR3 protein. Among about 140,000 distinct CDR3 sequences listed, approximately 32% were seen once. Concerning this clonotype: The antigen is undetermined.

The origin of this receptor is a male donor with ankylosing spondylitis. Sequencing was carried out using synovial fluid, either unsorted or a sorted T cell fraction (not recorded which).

The CDR3 is CASSGNANYGYTF. In DNA form, the CDR3 reads TGTGCCAGCAGCGGGAACGCTAACTATGGCTACACCTTC. The chain joins TRBV3-1 to TRBJ1-2; D not certain. CDR1 and CDR2 (germline): LGHDT, YNNKEL (reference sequence). Trimming took off 5 bases at V and 0 bases at J, with 7 bases between the two ends. The CDR3 is made up of 13 amino acids.